A selection of T cell receptor beta chains follows, all from one sample in a study of blood T cell repertoires in COVID-19. Generated by immunoSEQ multiplex PCR, the TCRdb table keeps only in-frame clones and is missing some. The sample includes about 310,000 clones, roughly 90% of them seen just once. Material: peripheral blood. These receptors came from a woman under 40 with COVID-19, enrolled during active disease. The CDR3 runs from the conserved cysteine through the conserved F or W. Fields, in order: CDR3 protein, CDR3 DNA, clone size, J gene, D gene, V gene. A D gene is named only where the DNA matches it firmly. Size tells how often a clone was seen (once, few, many) or the class of an expanded clone, and some rows leave it out.

CDR3: CASSLAGGQGEAFF; DNA: TGTGCCAGCAGCTTAGCGGGTGGACAGGGGGAAGCTTTCTTT; size: once; J: TRBJ1-1; D: TRBD1; V: TRBV7-2
CDR3: CASSDPYRDRGMNTEAFF; DNA: TGTGCCAGCAGTGACCCCTACCGGGACAGGGGCATGAACACTGAAGCTTTCTTT; size: .; J: TRBJ1-1; D: TRBD1; V: TRBV6-1
CDR3: CASSSPGRGGNQPQHF; DNA: TGTGCCAGCAGTTCCCCCGGACGGGGGGGCAATCAGCCCCAGCATTTT; size: .; J: TRBJ1-5; D: .; V: TRBV28
CDR3: CASSEVGLTGELFF; DNA: TGTGCCAGCAGTGAAGTCGGACTAACCGGGGAGCTGTTTTTT; size: .; J: TRBJ2-2; D: .; V: TRBV6-1
CDR3: CASRIGQSSYEQYF; DNA: TGTGCCAGTAGGATCGGTCAAAGCTCCTACGAGCAGTACTTC; size: .; J: TRBJ2-7; D: .; V: TRBV19
CDR3: CASSPGTDSYEQYF; DNA: TGTGCCAGTAGTCCCGGGACAGACTCCTACGAGCAGTACTTC; size: .; J: TRBJ2-7; D: TRBD1; V: TRBV19
CDR3: CASELWEQETQYF; DNA: TGTGCCAGCGAGCTATGGGAGCAAGAGACCCAGTACTTC; size: .; J: TRBJ2-5; D: .; V: TRBV7-9
CDR3: CASSPWGEHTGELFF; DNA: TGTGCCAGCAGCCCCTGGGGGGAGCACACCGGGGAGCTGTTTTTT; size: .; J: TRBJ2-2; D: .; V: TRBV7-2
CDR3: CASSAQGSTYEQYF; DNA: TGTGCCAGCAGTGCACAGGGGAGTACCTACGAGCAGTACTTC; size: .; J: TRBJ2-7; D: TRBD1; V: TRBV2
CDR3: CASRAFGAQPQHF; DNA: TGTGCCAGCAGAGCTTTTGGAGCCCAGCCCCAGCATTTT; size: .; J: TRBJ1-5; D: .; V: TRBV2
CDR3: CASSYRGTGLKDTF; DNA: TGTGCCAGCAGTTACCGCGGGACCGGCCTTAAAGACACCTTC; size: .; J: TRBJ1-2; D: .; V: TRBV6-6
CDR3: CASSIQGLGYNEQFF; DNA: TGTGCCAGTAGTATACAGGGGCTAGGTTACAATGAGCAGTTCTTC; size: .; J: TRBJ2-1; D: .; V: TRBV19
CDR3: CATSPEPQGLKPQHF; DNA: TGTGCCACCAGTCCCGAACCTCAGGGGTTAAAGCCCCAGCATTTT; size: .; J: TRBJ1-5; D: .; V: TRBV15
CDR3: CASSLGGLLNEKLFF; DNA: TGTGCCAGCAGCTTGGGGGGACTGCTTAATGAAAAACTGTTTTTT; size: once; J: TRBJ1-4; D: .; V: TRBV5-6
CDR3: CASSSMAGSRTGELFF; DNA: TGTGCCAGCTCTAGTATGGCCGGGAGTAGAACCGGGGAGCTGTTTTTT; size: .; J: TRBJ2-2; D: .; V: TRBV11-2
CDR3: CASSLRGTEAFF; DNA: TGTGCCAGCAGTTTACGGGGGACTGAAGCTTTCTTT; size: .; J: TRBJ1-1; D: .; V: TRBV12-3/TRBV12-4
CDR3: CASSLTREGYNSPLHF; DNA: TGCGCCAGCAGCTTGACCCGAGAGGGCTATAATTCACCCCTCCACTTT; size: .; J: TRBJ1-6; D: .; V: TRBV5-1
CDR3: CASSNRGGNTEAFF; DNA: TGTGCCAGCAGTAACAGGGGAGGGAACACTGAAGCTTTCTTT; size: .; J: TRBJ1-1; D: TRBD1; V: TRBV28
CDR3: CASSLAPSGTSEQYF; DNA: TGCGCCAGCAGCTTGGCGCCTAGCGGGACTTCAGAGCAGTACTTC; size: .; J: TRBJ2-7; D: TRBD2; V: TRBV5-1
CDR3: CASSSGQGKDTQYF; DNA: TGCGCCAGCAGCTCGGGACAGGGGAAGGATACGCAGTATTTT; size: .; J: TRBJ2-3; D: TRBD1; V: TRBV5-1
CDR3: CASSIGSNQPQHF; DNA: TGTGCCAGCTCCATCGGGAGCAATCAGCCCCAGCATTTT; size: .; J: TRBJ1-5; D: .; V: TRBV6-5
CDR3: CASSPRDRDEQYF; DNA: TGTGCCAGCAGTCCCCGGGACAGGGACGAGCAGTACTTC; size: .; J: TRBJ2-7; D: TRBD1; V: TRBV28
CDR3: CASSLPHSTGELFF; DNA: TGCGCCAGCAGCTTACCTCACTCAACCGGGGAGCTGTTTTTT; size: .; J: TRBJ2-2; D: .; V: TRBV5-1
CDR3: CATSGGRGYEQYF; DNA: TGTGCCACCAGCGGCGGGAGGGGCTACGAGCAGTACTTC; size: .; J: TRBJ2-7; D: TRBD2; V: TRBV15
CDR3: CASSVAVGGLNTGELFF; DNA: TGTGCCAGCAGCGTAGCTGTGGGAGGGTTAAACACCGGGGAGCTGTTTTTT; size: .; J: TRBJ2-2; D: TRBD2; V: TRBV9
CDR3: CASSPSPGLAGETQYF; DNA: TGTGCCAGCAGTCCGAGCCCGGGACTAGCTGGGGAGACCCAGTACTTC; size: .; J: TRBJ2-5; D: TRBD2; V: TRBV11-2
CDR3: CASSLKSSNTGELFF; DNA: TGCGCCAGCAGCTTGAAGAGCTCGAACACCGGGGAGCTGTTTTTT; size: .; J: TRBJ2-2; D: .; V: TRBV5-1
CDR3: CASSRGAGTEAFF; DNA: TGCGCCAGCAGCAGGGGCGCAGGGACTGAAGCTTTCTTT; size: .; J: TRBJ1-1; D: .; V: TRBV5-1
CDR3: CASSGSDRGDIQYF; DNA: TGTGCCAGCAGTGGTTCGGACAGGGGTGACATTCAGTACTTC; size: .; J: TRBJ2-4; D: TRBD1; V: TRBV28
CDR3: CASSPHTPGELFF; DNA: TGTGCCAGCAGTCCACATACCCCCGGGGAGCTGTTTTTT; size: .; J: TRBJ2-2; D: .; V: TRBV12-3/TRBV12-4
CDR3: CASSLALAGFTDTQYF; DNA: TGCGCCAGCAGCTTGGCGCTAGCGGGATTCACAGATACGCAGTATTTT; size: .; J: TRBJ2-3; D: TRBD2; V: TRBV5-1
CDR3: CASSLTGTGGLGYTF; DNA: TGTGCCAGCAGCTTAACCGGGACAGGGGGCTTGGGCTACACCTTC; size: .; J: TRBJ1-2; D: TRBD1; V: TRBV7-9
CDR3: CATSARTNTGELFF; DNA: TGTGCCACCAGTGCCAGGACGAACACCGGGGAGCTGTTTTTT; size: .; J: TRBJ2-2; D: .; V: TRBV24-1
CDR3: CASSASPIKSTIYF; DNA: TGTGCCAGCAGCGCCTCACCTATAAAGAGCACCATATATTTT; size: .; J: TRBJ1-3; D: .; V: TRBV9
CDR3: CAWSLSLYNEQFF; DNA: TGTGCCTGGAGTCTTTCACTCTACAATGAGCAGTTCTTC; size: .; J: TRBJ2-1; D: .; V: TRBV30
CDR3: CASSLGGTAAYEQYF; DNA: TGTGCCAGCAGCTTAGGCGGGACAGCGGCCTACGAGCAGTACTTC; size: .; J: TRBJ2-7; D: .; V: TRBV7-2
CDR3: CASSGGWASGDIQETQYF; DNA: TGTGCCAGCAGTGGAGGTTGGGCTAGCGGGGACATCCAAGAGACCCAGTACTTC; size: .; J: TRBJ2-5; D: TRBD2; V: TRBV2
CDR3: CASSGTSAETQYF; DNA: TGCGCCAGCAGCGGAACTAGCGCCGAGACCCAGTACTTC; size: .; J: TRBJ2-5; D: TRBD2; V: TRBV5-1
CDR3: CASSQTSGGETQYF; DNA: TGTGCCAGCAGCCAGACTAGCGGCGGAGAGACCCAGTACTTC; size: .; J: TRBJ2-5; D: TRBD2; V: TRBV3-1/TRBV3-2
CDR3: CASSTNVDTRLYGYTF; DNA: TGTGCCAGTAGTACCAACGTCGACACCCGCCTATATGGCTACACCTTC; size: .; J: TRBJ1-2; D: .; V: TRBV19